The count of the clone carrying this T cell receptor beta chain is one. Trimming shortened V by 5 bases and J by 2 bases, and 9 bases separated the two germline ends. Per germline, CDR1 LNHDA and CDR2 SQIVND (reference sequence). The CDR3 spans 13 residues. Clones were sequenced by immunoSEQ multiplex PCR, and TCRdb holds only the in-frame ones, with some missing. The sample lists 73,000 or so clones, about 90% seen once, with more than 3% in the top ten. The record originates from a study of control samples from healthy donors and cancer patients. The chain combines TRBV19 with TRBJ2-5, with unresolved D. The source material was blood. The receptor was isolated from a woman between 50 and 59 years old in good health. Here the CDR3 reads CASSRKVQETQYF. In DNA form, the CDR3 reads TGTGCCAGTAGTCGCAAGGTTCAAGAGACCCAGTACTTC. Full variable domain (outside the CDR3, taken from reference TRBV19 and TRBJ2-5): DGGITQSPKYLFRKEGQNVTLSCEQNLNHDAMYWYRQDPGQGLRLIYYSQIVNDFQKGDIAEGYSVSREKKESFPLTVTSAQKNPTAFYLCASSRKVQETQYFGPGTRLLVL.